Shown below are 6 T cell receptor beta chains from a single sample sequenced in a study of Ad26.COV2.S vaccination and SARS-CoV-2 variants. Profiling relied on immunoSEQ multiplex PCR, and the TCRdb table lists in-frame clones only, not all of them. The sample shows a few hundred thousand clones, around 90% of them seen only once. Indicated treatment: 15 to 20 received Ad26.COV2.S at low or high dose, single or two shots; 5 received placebo; per-sample allocation not given. Sample collection was performed on day 63 after the first vaccine or placebo injection. This specimen consisted of peripheral blood, obtained in a trial of Ad26.COV2.S vaccine versus placebo. These receptor sequences come from a person aged 18-60 years who received the Ad26.COV2.S COVID-19 vaccine or a placebo.

The chain joins TRBV5-1 to TRBJ1-5, with 7 bases fitting TRBD1. The CDR3 spans 14 residues. Germline lookup yields CDR1 SGHRS and CDR2 YFSETQ. V gave up 0 bases and J gave up 6 bases; unmatched junction bases: 3. CDR3 nucleotides: TGCGCCAGCAGCTTGGAAGGGGGCGGTCAGCCCCAGCATTTT. Its translation is CASSLEGGGQPQHF.

Concerning this clone itself: A junction end diverges from the germline sequence, so it may reflect a read error. The J gene is TRBJ2-1, the V gene TRBV30, with D possibly matching TRBD2 (6 bases). This CDR3 spans 15 amino acids. The germline V gene has CDR1 GTSNPN and CDR2 SVGIG (reference sequence). This CDR3 is CAWTLVGGSYNEQFF. The CDR3 coding sequence is TGTGCATGGACCCTTGTGGGGGGATCCTACAATGAGCAGTTCTTC. Using reference TRBV30 and TRBJ2-1 for the parts outside the CDR3, the full variable domain is SQTIHQWPATLVQPVGSPLSLECTVEGTSNPNLYWYRQAAGRGLQLLFYSVGIGQISSEVPQNLSASRPQDRQFILSSKKLLLSDSGFYLCAWTLVGGSYNEQFFGPGTRLTVL.

The chain has TRBV30 and TRBJ2-1; a weak D match, TRBD1 (6 bases). This CDR3 has 13 amino acids. Trimming shortened V by 4 bases and J by 6 bases, and 13 bases separated the two germline ends. Germline V gives CDR1 GTSNPN, CDR2 SVGIG (reference sequence). CDR3 nucleotide sequence: TGTGCCTGGACGGACAGCCCCGTCAATGAGCAGTTCTTC. It codes for CAWTDSPVNEQFF.

This clone was detected once. This chain links TRBV3-1 (or the pseudogene TRBV3-2) with TRBJ1-1; 9 bases align to TRBD1. The CDR3 spans 14 residues. Trimming cost V 3 bases and J 8 bases; bases outside gene matches: 7. In germline, CDR1 is LGHDT, CDR2 YNNKEL (reference sequence). As DNA, the CDR3 is TGTGCCAGCAGCCATTCTCCGGGACAGGGAGAAGCTTTCTTT. This translates into CASSHSPGQGEAFF.

V usage is TRBV30 and J usage is TRBJ2-7; D possibly corresponds to TRBD1 (5 bases). CDR3 length: 13 amino acids. V dropped 1 base and J dropped 0 bases, with 7 bases sitting between them. Germline assignment: CDR1 GTSNPN and CDR2 SVGIG (reference sequence). CDR3 DNA: TGTGCCTGGAGTGCAGGGCCCTCCTACGAGCAGTACTTC. This codes for CAWSAGPSYEQYF.

This clone was found once. The chain has TRBV30 and TRBJ1-2; possible D gene TRBD1, 5 bases. Germline loops: CDR1 GTSNPN, CDR2 SVGIG (reference sequence). This CDR3 has 15 amino acids. V lost 8 bases and J 0 bases, leaving 19 bases between the germline ends. The CDR3 DNA is TGTGCCCTGGAGGGGATGAGGCGAGCTAACTATGGCTACACCTTC. Amino acids: CALEGMRRANYGYTF.